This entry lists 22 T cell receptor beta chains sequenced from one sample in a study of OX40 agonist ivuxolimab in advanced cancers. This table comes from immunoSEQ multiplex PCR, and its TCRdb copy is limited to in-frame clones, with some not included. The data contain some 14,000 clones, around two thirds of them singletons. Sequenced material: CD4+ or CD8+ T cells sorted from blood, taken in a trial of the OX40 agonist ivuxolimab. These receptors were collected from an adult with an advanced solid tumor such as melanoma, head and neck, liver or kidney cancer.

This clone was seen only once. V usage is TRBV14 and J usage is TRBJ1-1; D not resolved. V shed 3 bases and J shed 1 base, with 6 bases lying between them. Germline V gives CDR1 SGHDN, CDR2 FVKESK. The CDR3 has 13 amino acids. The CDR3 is CASSQEENTEAFF. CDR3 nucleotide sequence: TGTGCCAGCAGCCAGGAGGAGAACACTGAAGCTTTCTTT.

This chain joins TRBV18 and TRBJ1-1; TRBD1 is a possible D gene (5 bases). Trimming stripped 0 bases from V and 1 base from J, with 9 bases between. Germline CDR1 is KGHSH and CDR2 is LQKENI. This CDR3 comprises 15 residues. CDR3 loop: CASSPPGTANTEAFF. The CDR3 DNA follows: TGTGCCAGCTCACCACCCGGGACGGCGAACACTGAAGCTTTCTTT.

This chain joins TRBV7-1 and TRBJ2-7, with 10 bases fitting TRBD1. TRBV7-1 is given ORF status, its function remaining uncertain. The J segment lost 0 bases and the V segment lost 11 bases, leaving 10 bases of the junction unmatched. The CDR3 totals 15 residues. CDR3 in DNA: TGTGCCTCCAGGGCGGACAGGGGGAGCTCCTACGAGCAGTACTTC. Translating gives CASRADRGSSYEQYF.

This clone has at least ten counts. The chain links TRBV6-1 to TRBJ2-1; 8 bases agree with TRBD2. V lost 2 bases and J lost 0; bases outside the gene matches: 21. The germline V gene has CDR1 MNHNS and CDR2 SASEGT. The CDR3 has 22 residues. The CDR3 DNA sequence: TGTGCCAGCAGTGAAAGATCTTGGGGACTAGATTCGGGACCCAGCTCCTACAATGAGCAGTTCTTC. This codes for CASSERSWGLDSGPSSYNEQFF.

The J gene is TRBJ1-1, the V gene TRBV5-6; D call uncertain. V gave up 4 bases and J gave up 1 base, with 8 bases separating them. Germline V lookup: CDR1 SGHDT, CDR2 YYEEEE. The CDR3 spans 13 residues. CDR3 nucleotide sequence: TGTGCCAGCAGCCTGCCAGGGAACACTGAAGCTTTCTTT. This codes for CASSLPGNTEAFF.

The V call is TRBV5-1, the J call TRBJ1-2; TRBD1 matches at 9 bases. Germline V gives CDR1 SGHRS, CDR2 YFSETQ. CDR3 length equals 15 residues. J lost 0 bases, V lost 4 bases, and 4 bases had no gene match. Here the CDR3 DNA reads TGCGCCAGCAGCAGGGACAGGGATGCTAACTATGGCTACACCTTC. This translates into CASSRDRDANYGYTF.

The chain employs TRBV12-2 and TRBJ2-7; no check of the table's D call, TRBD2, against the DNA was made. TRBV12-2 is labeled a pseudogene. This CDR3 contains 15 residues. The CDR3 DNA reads TGTGCAAGTCGCCACCCGGCTAGCTCGCCCTACGAGCAGTACTTC. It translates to CASRHPASSPYEQYF.

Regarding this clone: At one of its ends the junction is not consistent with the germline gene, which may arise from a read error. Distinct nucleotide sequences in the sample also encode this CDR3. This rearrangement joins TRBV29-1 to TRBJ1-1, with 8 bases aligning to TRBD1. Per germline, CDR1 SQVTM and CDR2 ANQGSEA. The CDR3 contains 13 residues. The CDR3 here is CSGETGAGTEAFF. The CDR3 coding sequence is TGCAGCGGGGAGACAGGGGCGGGCACTGAGGCTTTCTTT.

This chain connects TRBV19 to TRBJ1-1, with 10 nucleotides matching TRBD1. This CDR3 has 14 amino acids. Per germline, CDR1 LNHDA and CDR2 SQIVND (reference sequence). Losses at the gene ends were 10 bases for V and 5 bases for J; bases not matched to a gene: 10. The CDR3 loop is CATPWDRGPTEAFF. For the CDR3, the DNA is TGTGCCACTCCGTGGGACAGGGGTCCAACTGAAGCTTTCTTT.

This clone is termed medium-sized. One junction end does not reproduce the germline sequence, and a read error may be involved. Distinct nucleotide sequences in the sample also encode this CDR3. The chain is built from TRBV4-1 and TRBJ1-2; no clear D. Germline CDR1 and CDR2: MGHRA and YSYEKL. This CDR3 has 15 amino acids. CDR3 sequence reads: CASSHEGSIVYGYTF. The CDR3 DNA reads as TGTGCCAGCAGCCATGAAGGAAGCATAGTCTATGGCTACACCTTC.

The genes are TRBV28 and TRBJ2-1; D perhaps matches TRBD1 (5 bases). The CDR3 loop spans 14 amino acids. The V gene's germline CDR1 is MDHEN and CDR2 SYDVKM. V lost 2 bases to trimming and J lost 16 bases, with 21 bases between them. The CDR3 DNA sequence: TGTGCCAGCAGTTTAAGTGATATGGAGACAGTTGACTTCTTC. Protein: CASSLSDMETVDFF.

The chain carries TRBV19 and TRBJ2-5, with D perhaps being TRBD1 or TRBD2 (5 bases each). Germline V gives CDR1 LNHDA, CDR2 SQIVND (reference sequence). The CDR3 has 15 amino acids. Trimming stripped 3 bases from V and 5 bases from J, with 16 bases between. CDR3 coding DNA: TGTGCCAGTAGTATGAGTTTGTGGGGCGGGGAGACCCAGTACTTC. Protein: CASSMSLWGGETQYF.

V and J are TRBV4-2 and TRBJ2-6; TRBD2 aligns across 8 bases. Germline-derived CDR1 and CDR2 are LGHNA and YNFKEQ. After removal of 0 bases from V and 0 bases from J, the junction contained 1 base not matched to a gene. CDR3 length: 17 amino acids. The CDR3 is CASSQDGTSSGANVLTF. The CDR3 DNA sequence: TGTGCCAGCAGCCAAGATGGGACTAGCTCTGGGGCCAACGTCCTGACTTTC.

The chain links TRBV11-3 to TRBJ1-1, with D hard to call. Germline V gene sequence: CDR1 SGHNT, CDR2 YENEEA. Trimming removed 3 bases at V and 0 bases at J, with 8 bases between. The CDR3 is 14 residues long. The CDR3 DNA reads TGTGCCAGCAGCTTGGGTCAGATGAACACTGAAGCTTTCTTT. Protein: CASSLGQMNTEAFF.

The CDR3 DNA is TGTGCCACCAGCAGAGAGGGGAGGGCTAACTATGGCTACACCTTC. Amino acids: CATSREGRANYGYTF. J is TRBJ1-2 and V is TRBV15; D is unclear. Deletions cut 0 bases from V and 0 bases from J, with 8 bases between. CDR1 LNHNV and CDR2 YYDKDF come from the germline V gene (reference sequence). CDR3 length: 15 residues. Supplemented by reference TRBV15 and TRBJ1-2, the full variable domain reads DAMVIQNPRYQVTQFGKPVTLSCSQTLNHNVMYWYQQKSSQAPKLLFHYYDKDFNNEADTPDNFQSRRPNTSFCFLDIRSPGLGDTAMYLCATSREGRANYGYTFGSGTRLTVV.

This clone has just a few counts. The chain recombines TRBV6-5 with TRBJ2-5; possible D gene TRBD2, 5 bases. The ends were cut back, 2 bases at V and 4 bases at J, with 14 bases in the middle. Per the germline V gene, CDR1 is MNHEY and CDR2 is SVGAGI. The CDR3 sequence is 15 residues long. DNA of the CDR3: TGTGCCAGCAGTTACCTCAGCGGCAGCCTAGAGACCCAGTACTTC. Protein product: CASSYLSGSLETQYF.

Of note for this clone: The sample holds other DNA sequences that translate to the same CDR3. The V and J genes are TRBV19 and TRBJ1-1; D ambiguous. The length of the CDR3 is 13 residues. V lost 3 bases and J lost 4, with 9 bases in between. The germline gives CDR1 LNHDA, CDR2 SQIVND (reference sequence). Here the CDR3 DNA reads TGTGCCAGTAGTATCGGTTTGAGCACTGAAGCTTTCTTT. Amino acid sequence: CASSIGLSTEAFF.

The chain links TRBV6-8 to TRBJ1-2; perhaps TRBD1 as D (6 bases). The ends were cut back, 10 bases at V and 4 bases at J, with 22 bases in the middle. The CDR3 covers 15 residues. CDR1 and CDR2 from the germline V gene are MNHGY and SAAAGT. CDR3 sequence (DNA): TGTGCCACCCAGGTGGGAACAGGGACTAGCTATGGCTACACCTTC. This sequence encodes CATQVGTGTSYGYTF.

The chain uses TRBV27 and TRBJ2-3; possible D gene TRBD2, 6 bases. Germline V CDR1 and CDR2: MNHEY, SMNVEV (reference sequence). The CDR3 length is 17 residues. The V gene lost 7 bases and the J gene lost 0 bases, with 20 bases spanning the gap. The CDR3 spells CASTSGSLHPSTDTQYF. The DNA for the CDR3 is TGTGCCAGCACTTCCGGGAGCCTCCACCCGAGCACAGATACGCAGTATTTT.

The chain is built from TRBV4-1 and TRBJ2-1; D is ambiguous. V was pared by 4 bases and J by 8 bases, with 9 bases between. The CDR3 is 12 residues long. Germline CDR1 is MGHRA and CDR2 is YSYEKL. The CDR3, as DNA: TGCGCCAGCAGCCGACGAGAGGATGAGCAGTTCTTC. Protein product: CASSRREDEQFF.

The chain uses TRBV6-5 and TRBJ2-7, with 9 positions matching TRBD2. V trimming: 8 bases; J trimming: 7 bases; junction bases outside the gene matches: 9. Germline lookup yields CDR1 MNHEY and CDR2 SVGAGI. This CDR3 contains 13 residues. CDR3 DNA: TGTGCCAGCTCCGGGGTAGCGGGAGAAGAGCAGTACTTC. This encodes CASSGVAGEEQYF.

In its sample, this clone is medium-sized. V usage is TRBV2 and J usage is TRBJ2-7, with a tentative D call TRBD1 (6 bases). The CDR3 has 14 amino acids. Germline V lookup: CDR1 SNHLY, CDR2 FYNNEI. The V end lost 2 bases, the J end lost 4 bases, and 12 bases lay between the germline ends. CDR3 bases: TGTGCCAGCAGTGAAAGGGGGAAGGTTTACGAGCAGTACTTC. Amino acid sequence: CASSERGKVYEQYF.